The 5 T cell receptor beta chains listed next were all sequenced from one sample in a study of T-cell memory formation after mild COVID-19. TCRdb re-derived calls from the 5' RACE reads in MiXCR, one entry per CDR3 protein. Among about 250,000 distinct CDR3 sequences, roughly 15% were seen once, and the ten largest hold approximately 2.1%. The sequencing sample was made of PBMCs or a T cell subset sorted from them (not recorded which). The receptors stem from an adult woman who had mild COVID-19 (a few samples of this study predate the infection). Cell type and time point are not known.

This clonotype came up a few times. The genes are TRBV19 and TRBJ1-2; the D gene is possibly TRBD1 (5 bases). Germline V gene sequence: CDR1 LNHDA, CDR2 SQIVND (reference sequence). The germline V and J ends were trimmed by 1 base and 8 bases, with 11 bases remaining between them. CDR3 length: 13 residues. The DNA for the CDR3 is TGTGCCAGTAGTATAGCAGGGATAAACGGCTACACCTTC. The encoded protein is CASSIAGINGYTF.

This clonotype has a handful of counts. J is TRBJ1-3 and V is TRBV5-1, with D possibly TRBD1 on 5 matching bases. Trimming cost V 1 base and J 0 bases, with 11 bases left between them. This CDR3 contains 16 residues. Per the germline V gene, CDR1 is SGHRS and CDR2 is YFSETQ. CDR3 region: CASSLYQGSSGNTIYF. The CDR3 DNA is TGCGCCAGCAGCTTGTATCAGGGCAGCTCTGGAAACACCATATATTTT.

This chain links TRBV10-3 with TRBJ2-7, with a possible D match to TRBD2 (6 bases). Germline V gives CDR1 ENHRY, CDR2 SYGVKD. The CDR3 contains 15 residues. Trimming pared 6 bases from V and 4 bases from J, leaving 19 bases between. The CDR3 sequence is CAIRPGETERYEQYF. The CDR3 DNA reads TGTGCCATCAGACCGGGGGAGACAGAGCGTTACGAGCAGTACTTC.

This clonotype was seen only a few times. This chain links TRBV5-6 with TRBJ1-2; D may be TRBD1 (5 bases). The CDR3 spans 17 residues. Germline lookup yields CDR1 SGHDT and CDR2 YYEEEE. The V end lost 0 bases, the J end lost 5 bases, and 20 bases lay between the germline ends. The CDR3 DNA is TGTGCCAGCAGCTTGGGCTTCGGGGACCGACCGGAGTATGGCTACACCTTC. The encoded protein is CASSLGFGDRPEYGYTF.

The V gene is TRBV7-2, the J gene TRBJ1-4, with 7 bases fitting TRBD1. CDR3 length: 14 residues. From germline, CDR1 is SGHTA and CDR2 FQGNSA. J gave up 6 bases and V 2 bases, and 3 bases lay outside the gene matches. CDR3 sequence (DNA): TGTGCCAGCAGCTTAAGAGGGGGCGATGAAAAACTGTTTTTT. This sequence encodes CASSLRGGDEKLFF.